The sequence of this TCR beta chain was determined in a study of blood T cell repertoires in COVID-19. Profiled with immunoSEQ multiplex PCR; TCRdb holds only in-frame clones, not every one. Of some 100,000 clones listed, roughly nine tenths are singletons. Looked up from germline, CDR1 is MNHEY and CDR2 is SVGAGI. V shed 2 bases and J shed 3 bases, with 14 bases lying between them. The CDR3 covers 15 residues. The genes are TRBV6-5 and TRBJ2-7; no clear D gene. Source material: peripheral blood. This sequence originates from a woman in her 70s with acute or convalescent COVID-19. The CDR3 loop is CASSYEESPVYEQYF. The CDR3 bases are TGTGCCAGCAGTTACGAGGAGTCGCCGGTCTACGAGCAGTACTTC.